This T cell receptor beta chain was identified during a study of Graves' ophthalmopathy and Graves' hyperthyroidism. There are many counts of this clonotype. For repertoire sequencing, the TCR beta CDR3 regions were amplified from RNA transcripts. First-round RT-PCR relied on HTBI primers, and a second-round multiplex PCR came next. TCRdb ran MiXCR on the multiplex PCR reads and lists one entry per CDR3 protein. The sample consists of a few hundred thousand distinct CDR3 sequences, about 15% of them appearing once. Looked up from germline, CDR1 is MNHNS and CDR2 is SASEGT. The length of the CDR3 is 16 residues. The V segment lost 8 bases and the J segment 4 bases; nucleotides outside the gene matches: 13.

The sequence was collected from an adult woman with stable Graves' hyperthyroidism. The specimen was peripheral blood. The gene calls are TRBV6-1 and TRBJ2-5; 10 nucleotides line up with TRBD2. This chain's CDR3 is CASGRALAGVPETQYF. In nucleotides, the CDR3 is TGTGCCAGCGGCCGCGCGCTAGCGGGAGTCCCAGAGACCCAGTACTTC.